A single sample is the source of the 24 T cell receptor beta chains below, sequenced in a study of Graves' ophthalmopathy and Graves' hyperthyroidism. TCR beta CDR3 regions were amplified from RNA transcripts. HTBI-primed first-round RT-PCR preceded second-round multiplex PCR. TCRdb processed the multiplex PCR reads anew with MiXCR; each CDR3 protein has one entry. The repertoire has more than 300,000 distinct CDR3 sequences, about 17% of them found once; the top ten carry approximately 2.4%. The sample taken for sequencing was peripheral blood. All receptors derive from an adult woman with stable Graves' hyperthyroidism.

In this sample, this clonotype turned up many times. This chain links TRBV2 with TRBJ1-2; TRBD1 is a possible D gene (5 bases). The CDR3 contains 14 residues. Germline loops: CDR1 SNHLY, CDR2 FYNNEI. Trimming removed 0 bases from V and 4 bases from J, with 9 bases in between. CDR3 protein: CASSEALQGYGYTF. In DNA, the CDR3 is TGTGCCAGCAGTGAAGCGCTTCAGGGCTATGGCTACACCTTC.

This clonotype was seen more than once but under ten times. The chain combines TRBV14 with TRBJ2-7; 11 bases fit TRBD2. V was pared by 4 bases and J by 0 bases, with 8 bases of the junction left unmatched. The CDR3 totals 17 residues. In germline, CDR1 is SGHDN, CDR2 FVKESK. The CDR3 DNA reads TGTGCCAGCAGCCTTAATCCGGGACTAGCGGTCTCCTACGAGCAGTACTTC. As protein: CASSLNPGLAVSYEQYF.

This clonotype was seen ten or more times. The CDR3 coding sequence is TGTGCCAGTAGTATCGATTGGGGTCGTCAGCATTTT. Its protein product is CASSIDWGRQHF. The chain combines TRBV19 with TRBJ1-5, with no clear D. The V gene lost 3 bases and the J gene lost 13 bases, with 13 bases spanning the gap. The CDR3 has 12 amino acids. Germline V gene sequence: CDR1 LNHDA, CDR2 SQIVND (reference sequence).

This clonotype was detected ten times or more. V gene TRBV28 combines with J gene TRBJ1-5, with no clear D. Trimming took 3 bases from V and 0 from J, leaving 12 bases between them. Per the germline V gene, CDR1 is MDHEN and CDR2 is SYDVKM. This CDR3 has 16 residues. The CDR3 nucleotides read TGTGCCAGCAGTTTGGCAGTAGCCTTTAGCAATCAGCCCCAGCATTTT. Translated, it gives CASSLAVAFSNQPQHF.

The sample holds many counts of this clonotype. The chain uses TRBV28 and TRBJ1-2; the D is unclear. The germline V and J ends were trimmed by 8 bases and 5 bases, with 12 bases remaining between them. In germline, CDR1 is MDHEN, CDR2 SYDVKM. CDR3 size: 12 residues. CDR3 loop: CASGFALYGYTF. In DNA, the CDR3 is TGTGCCAGCGGATTTGCGTTATATGGCTACACCTTC.

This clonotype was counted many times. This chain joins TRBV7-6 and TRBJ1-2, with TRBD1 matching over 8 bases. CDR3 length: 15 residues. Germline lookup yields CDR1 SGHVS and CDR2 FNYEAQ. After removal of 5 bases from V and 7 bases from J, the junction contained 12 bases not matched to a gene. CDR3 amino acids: CASSAGTGLGGGYTF. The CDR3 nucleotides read TGTGCCAGCAGCGCCGGGACAGGTCTTGGGGGTGGCTACACCTTC.

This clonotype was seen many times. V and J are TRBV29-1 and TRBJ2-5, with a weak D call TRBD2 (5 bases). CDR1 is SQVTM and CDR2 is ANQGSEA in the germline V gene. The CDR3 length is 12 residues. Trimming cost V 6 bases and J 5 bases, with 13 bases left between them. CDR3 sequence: CSVAISGETQYF. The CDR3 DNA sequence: TGCAGCGTCGCAATATCGGGGGAGACCCAGTACTTC.

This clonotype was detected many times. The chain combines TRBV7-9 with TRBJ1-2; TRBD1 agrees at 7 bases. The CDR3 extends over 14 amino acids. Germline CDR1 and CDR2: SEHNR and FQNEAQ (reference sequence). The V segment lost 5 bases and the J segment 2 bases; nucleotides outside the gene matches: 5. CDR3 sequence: CASSTQGWNYGYTF. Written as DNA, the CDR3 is TGTGCCAGCAGCACACAGGGGTGGAACTATGGCTACACCTTC.

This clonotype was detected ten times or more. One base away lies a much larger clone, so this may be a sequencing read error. CDR3 bases: TGCAGTCGCCCTAAAACCGGGACACCCAACACTGAAGCTTTCTTT. Residues: CSRPKTGTPNTEAFF. The chain couples TRBV20-1 to TRBJ1-1; possible D gene TRBD1, 6 bases. This CDR3 is 15 amino acids long. Trimming stripped 8 bases from V and 2 bases from J, with 21 bases between. CDR1 and CDR2 (germline): DFQATT, SNEGSKA (reference sequence).

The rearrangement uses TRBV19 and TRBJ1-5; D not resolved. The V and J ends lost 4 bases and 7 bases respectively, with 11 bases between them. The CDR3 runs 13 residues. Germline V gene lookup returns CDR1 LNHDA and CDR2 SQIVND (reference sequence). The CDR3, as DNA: TGTGCCAGTAGTACCAGCCCGCGGCAGCCCCAGCATTTT. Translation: CASSTSPRQPQHF.

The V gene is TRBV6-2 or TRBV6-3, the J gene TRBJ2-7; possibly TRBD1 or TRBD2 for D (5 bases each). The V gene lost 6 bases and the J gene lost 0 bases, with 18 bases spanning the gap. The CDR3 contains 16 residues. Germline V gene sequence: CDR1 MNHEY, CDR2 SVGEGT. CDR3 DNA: TGTGCCAGCAGCATCCCTAAGGGACGCAACTCCTACGAGCAGTACTTC. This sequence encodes CASSIPKGRNSYEQYF.

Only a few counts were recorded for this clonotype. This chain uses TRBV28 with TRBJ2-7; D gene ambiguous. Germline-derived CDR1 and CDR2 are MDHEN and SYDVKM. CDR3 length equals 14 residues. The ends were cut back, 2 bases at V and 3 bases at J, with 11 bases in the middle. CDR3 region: CASSLRFEGYEQYF. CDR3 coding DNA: TGTGCCAGCAGTTTAAGGTTCGAAGGCTACGAGCAGTACTTC.

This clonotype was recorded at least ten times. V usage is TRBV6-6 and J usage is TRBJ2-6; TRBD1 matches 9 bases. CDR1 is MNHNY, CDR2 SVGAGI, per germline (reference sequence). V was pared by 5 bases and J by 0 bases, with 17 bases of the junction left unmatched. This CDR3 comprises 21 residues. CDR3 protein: CASSPGQGLPSQASGANVLTF. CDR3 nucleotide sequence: TGTGCCAGCAGTCCGGGACAGGGCTTACCTTCGCAAGCCTCTGGGGCCAACGTCCTGACTTTC.

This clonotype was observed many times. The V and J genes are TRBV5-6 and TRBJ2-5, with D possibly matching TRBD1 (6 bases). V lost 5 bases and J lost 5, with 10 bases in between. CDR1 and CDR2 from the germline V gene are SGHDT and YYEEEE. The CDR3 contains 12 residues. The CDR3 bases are TGTGCCAGCAGTCAGGGGATGGAGACCCAGTACTTC. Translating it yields CASSQGMETQYF.

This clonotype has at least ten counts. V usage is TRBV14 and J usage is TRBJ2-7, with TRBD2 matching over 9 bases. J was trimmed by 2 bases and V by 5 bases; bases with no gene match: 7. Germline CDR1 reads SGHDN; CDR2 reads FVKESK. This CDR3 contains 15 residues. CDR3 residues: CASSTAGGKTYEQYF. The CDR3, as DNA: TGTGCCAGCAGCACGGCGGGAGGGAAAACCTACGAGCAGTACTTC.

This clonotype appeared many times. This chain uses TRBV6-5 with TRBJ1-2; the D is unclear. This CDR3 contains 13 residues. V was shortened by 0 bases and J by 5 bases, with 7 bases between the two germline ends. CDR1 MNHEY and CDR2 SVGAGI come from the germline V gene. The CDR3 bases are TGTGCCAGCAGTTACTCGGATCGTTATGGCTACACCTTC. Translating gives CASSYSDRYGYTF.

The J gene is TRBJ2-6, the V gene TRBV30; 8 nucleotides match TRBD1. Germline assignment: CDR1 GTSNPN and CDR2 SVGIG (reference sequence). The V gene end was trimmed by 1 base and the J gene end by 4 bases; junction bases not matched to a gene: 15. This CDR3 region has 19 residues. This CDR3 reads CAWSDRTGKGGSGANVLTF. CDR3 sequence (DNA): TGTGCCTGGAGTGACCGGACAGGGAAAGGGGGCTCAGGGGCCAACGTCCTGACTTTC.

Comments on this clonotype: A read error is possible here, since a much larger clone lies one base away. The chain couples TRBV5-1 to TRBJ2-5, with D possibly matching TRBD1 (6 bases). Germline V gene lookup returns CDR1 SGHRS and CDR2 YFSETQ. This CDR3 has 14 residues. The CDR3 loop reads CASSLRQDQETEYF. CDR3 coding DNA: TGCGCCAGCAGCTTACGACAGGACCAAGAGACCGAGTACTTC.

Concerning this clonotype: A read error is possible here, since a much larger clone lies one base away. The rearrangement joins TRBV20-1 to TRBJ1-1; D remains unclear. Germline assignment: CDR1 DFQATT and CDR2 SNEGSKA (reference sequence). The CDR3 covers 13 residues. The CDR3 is CSARDSRNTVAFF. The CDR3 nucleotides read TGCAGTGCTAGAGATTCCAGGAACACTGTAGCTTTCTTT.

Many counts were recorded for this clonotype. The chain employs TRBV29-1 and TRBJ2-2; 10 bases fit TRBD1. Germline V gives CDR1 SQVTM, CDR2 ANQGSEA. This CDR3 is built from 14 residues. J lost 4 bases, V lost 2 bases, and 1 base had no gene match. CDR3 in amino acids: CSVERDRGTGELFF. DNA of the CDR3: TGCAGCGTTGAAAGGGACAGGGGCACCGGGGAGCTGTTTTTT.

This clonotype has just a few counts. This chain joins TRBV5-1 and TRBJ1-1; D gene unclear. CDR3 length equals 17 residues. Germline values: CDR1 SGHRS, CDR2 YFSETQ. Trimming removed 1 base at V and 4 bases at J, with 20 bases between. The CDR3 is CASSLSRLSTLGTEAFF. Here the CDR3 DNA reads TGCGCCAGCAGCTTGTCCAGGTTGTCCACCCTGGGCACTGAAGCTTTCTTT.

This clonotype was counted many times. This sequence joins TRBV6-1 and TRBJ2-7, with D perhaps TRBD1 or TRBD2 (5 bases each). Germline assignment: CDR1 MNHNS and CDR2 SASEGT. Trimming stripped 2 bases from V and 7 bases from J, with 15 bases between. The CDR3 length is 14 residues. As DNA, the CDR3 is TGTGCCAGCAGTGAAAGTTGGGGGTCCCTGGAGCAGTACTTC. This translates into CASSESWGSLEQYF.

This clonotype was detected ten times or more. CDR3 in amino acids: CASSTLDTGLAGGFEQYF. CDR3 nucleotide sequence: TGTGCCAGTAGTACCTTAGATACCGGACTAGCGGGAGGGTTCGAGCAGTACTTC. The chain employs TRBV19 and TRBJ2-7; 15 bases align to TRBD2. The CDR3 length is 18 residues. After removal of 4 bases from V and 6 bases from J, the junction contained 13 bases not matched to a gene. CDR1 is LNHDA, CDR2 SQIVND, per germline (reference sequence).

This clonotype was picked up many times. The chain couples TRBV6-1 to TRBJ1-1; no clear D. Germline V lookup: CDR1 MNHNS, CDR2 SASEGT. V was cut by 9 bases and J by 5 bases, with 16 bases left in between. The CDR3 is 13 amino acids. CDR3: CASTDPIRTEAFF. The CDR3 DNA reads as TGTGCCAGTACAGACCCCATTAGGACTGAAGCTTTCTTT.